Listed here is a single TCR beta chain. This may come from a read error, since a much larger clone is one base off. This entry comes from a study of human T cells and chemical hapten exposure. Germline V gene lookup returns CDR1 MDHEN and CDR2 SYDVKM. This CDR3 is built from 15 residues. V shed 2 bases and J shed 0 bases, with 7 bases lying between them. TCRdb re-called the RACE reads with MiXCR, one entry per CDR3 protein. The table includes some 110,000 distinct CDR3 sequences, less than 40% detected once. Time point of the sample: patch test 3, about 24 weeks after DPC sensitization. Treatment: therapeutic diphenylcyclopropenone sensitization with weekly scalp DPC.

V is TRBV28 and J is TRBJ1-4; D call uncertain. The TCR comes from a man aged 35 to 55 with alopecia areata. Some clones in this sample may be carry-over from other donors' samples. The specimen comprised whole blood, sampled in connection with sensitization to the hapten diphenylcyclopropenone (DPC). The CDR3 sequence: CASSLRGATNEKLFF. The CDR3 DNA reads TGTGCCAGCAGTTTACGGGGTGCAACTAATGAAAAACTGTTTTTT.